The entry below describes one T cell receptor beta chain. What it binds is not known. Compared with germline, one end of the junction differs, possibly owing to a read error. This CDR3 has 14 amino acids. CDR1 is SGHDN, CDR2 FVKESK, per germline. Researchers ran the PCR with 60 Vbeta and 13 Jbeta primers. Profiling relied on immunoSEQ multiplex PCR, and the TCRdb table lists in-frame clones only, not all of them. Here the sample spans about 130,000 clones, over 70% being singletons. The data were obtained in a study of cytomegalovirus exposure and HLA in healthy donors. Across the study: Most genotyped donors, approximately 77% of more than 300, had Caucasian-associated genetic ancestry. Study findings and constraints: There were 150 or so TCR beta chains listed as cytomegalovirus-associated. Later on, a genetic analysis was performed. It linked a missense variant in DCLRE1C with V- and J-gene trimming of TCR beta. The records held CMV serostatus as the only immune exposure information.

This chain uses TRBV14 with TRBJ1-3; 7 bases fit TRBD1. The receptor comes from a man younger than 30 in good health and CMV-seropositive. The source material was PBMCs. The CDR3 bases are TGTGCCAGCAGCAAAGACAGGGCTGGAAACACCATATATTTT. Protein product: CASSKDRAGNTIYF.